The rows below give T cell receptor beta chains drawn from one sample of a study of T cells in Graves' hyperthyroidism and ophthalmopathy. TCRdb re-analysed the multiplex PCR reads in MiXCR, keeping a single row per CDR3 protein. The data show about 510,000 distinct CDR3 sequences, 46% seen once. The sequencing sample was made of peripheral blood or thyroid tissue (not recorded which). The receptors stem from an adult woman with Graves' disease, either hyperthyroidism or ophthalmopathy (not recorded which). Both conserved end residues are part of each CDR3. Part of the rows lack a size; the others show once, few, many or a class for expanded clones.

J gene	clone size	V gene	CDR3 protein
TRBJ2-5	few	TRBV9	CASSVDGYQPQYF
TRBJ1-5	many	TRBV20-1	CSARSYSNQPQHF
TRBJ2-7	many	TRBV5-1	CASSPGSGGEQYF
TRBJ1-6	many	TRBV2	CASRAGTAFLSPLHF
TRBJ1-1	many	TRBV19	CASRPDRAAEAFF
TRBJ1-5	NA	TRBV24-1	CATNDQPQHF
TRBJ2-7	NA	TRBV7-2	CASSHSWQYEQYF
TRBJ1-1	NA	TRBV5-1	CASMQEMNTEAFF
TRBJ1-2	many	TRBV6-5	CASSYPPGRGYGYTF
TRBJ2-7	NA	TRBV10-3	CAISDGAGGLRSYEQYF
TRBJ1-2	many	TRBV6-6	CASSSTLYGYTF
TRBJ2-7	few	TRBV7-9	CASSQDLPGQGAYEQYF
TRBJ1-6	many	TRBV2	CASSEGQGAPPLHF
TRBJ1-1	NA	TRBV12-3/TRBV12-4	CASRHHAGNTEAFF
TRBJ1-2	NA	TRBV7-9	CASSPRRTANYGYTF
TRBJ1-1	NA	TRBV10-2	CASSDGGTGGTEAFF
TRBJ2-5	many	TRBV20-1	CSASASGEVETQYF
TRBJ2-1	NA	TRBV19	CASTSVDRVHNEQFF
TRBJ1-2	few	TRBV19	CASSSDSAFVRQGGYTF
TRBJ1-5	many	TRBV7-9	CASSLGGQSNQPQHF
TRBJ1-2	NA	TRBV7-9	CASSTLQGARLSNYGYTF
TRBJ1-1	many	TRBV10-2	CASRTTGGGRAFF